This T cell receptor beta chain was retrieved from a study of metastatic and nonmetastatic thyroid tumors. Study as a whole: Across blood and tumor or nodule tissue, repertoires from malignant and benign thyroid patients were compared with one another.

Trimming cost V 3 bases and J 4 bases, with 12 bases left between them. The CDR3 runs 13 residues. CDR1 and CDR2 from the germline V gene are GTSNPN and SVGIG (reference sequence). No treatment of any kind had been given to any patient before thyroid surgery. Authors' data handling: What underpinned the distant-metastasis classifier for papillary thyroid cancer was the set of CDR3 differences across clinicopathological groups. TCRdb reanalyzed the PCR reads with MiXCR. TCRdb's processing, not the authors', yielded these V and J calls. The sample has approximately 25,000 clones, around 13% seen once; the top ten hold 17%.

The receptor's source is a female donor with papillary thyroid cancer or a benign thyroid nodule (not recorded which). Some clones in this sample may be carry-over from other donors' samples. V and J are TRBV30 and TRBJ1-1, with TRBD1 as a possible D gene (5 bases). The specimen was blood. The CDR3 region is CAWRGKGFTEAFF. The CDR3 nucleotides read TGTGCCTGGAGGGGGAAGGGGTTCACTGAAGCTTTCTTT.